This T cell receptor beta chain was captured by sequencing in a study of control samples from healthy donors and cancer patients. V lost 4 bases and J lost 5; bases outside the gene matches: 7. This CDR3 comprises 16 residues. In germline, CDR1 is MNHNS, CDR2 SASEGT. Profiled with immunoSEQ multiplex PCR; TCRdb holds only in-frame clones, not every one. The sample carries about 130,000 clones, 80% to 95% recorded once. This chain joins TRBV6-1 and TRBJ2-3, with 12 bases lining up with TRBD2. The receptor was derived from a man aged 40-49 years in good health. The specimen sequenced was blood. The CDR3 region has the DNA TGTGCCAGCAGTGCTGATCTAGCGGGGGGGGTAGATACGCAGTATTTT. Translating it yields CASSADLAGGVDTQYF.